Listed here are 32 T cell receptor beta chains from one sample, sequenced in a study of blood T cells in healthy people across ages. A sample-barcoded 5' primer and a J-beta primer mix were used in a second PCR of about 7 to 11 cycles. TCRdb used MiXCR to reprocess the 5' RACE reads, holding one entry per CDR3 protein. The sample yields 450,000 to 700,000 distinct CDR3 sequences, 27% seen once. The specimen sequenced was blood. The receptors stem from a woman aged 70-85 years in good health.

This chain's CDR3 is CSAGLSGAWTQYF. The CDR3 DNA reads TGCAGTGCTGGACTATCGGGGGCTTGGACCCAGTACTTC. The chain employs TRBV20-1 and TRBJ2-5; D may correspond to TRBD1 or TRBD2 (6 bases each). Germline values: CDR1 DFQATT, CDR2 SNEGSKA (reference sequence). This CDR3 is built from 13 residues. V was clipped by 5 bases and J by 7 bases, with 17 bases between them.

This clonotype appeared a few times. This chain joins TRBV7-2 and TRBJ2-1, with D possibly TRBD2 on 6 matching bases. Looked up from germline, CDR1 is SGHTA and CDR2 is FQGNSA. The CDR3 is 13 amino acids. V was cut by 3 bases and J by 8 bases, with 11 bases left in between. CDR3 protein: CASSLGGRDEQFF. CDR3 nucleotides: TGTGCCAGCAGCTTGGGGGGTAGGGATGAGCAGTTCTTC.

This clonotype has just a few counts. V usage is TRBV20-1 and J usage is TRBJ1-1; D perhaps matches TRBD1 (6 bases). This CDR3 region has 16 residues. V was trimmed by 1 base and J by 0 bases, leaving 15 bases between them. Germline CDR1 is DFQATT and CDR2 is SNEGSKA (reference sequence). The CDR3 region is CSARVGAPGLNTEAFF. DNA of the CDR3: TGCAGTGCTAGAGTGGGGGCGCCGGGGTTGAACACTGAAGCTTTCTTT.

V gene TRBV7-2 combines with J gene TRBJ1-2, with a weak D call TRBD1 (6 bases). CDR1 is SGHTA and CDR2 is FQGNSA in the germline V gene. V was shortened by 6 bases and J by 5 bases, with 22 bases between the two germline ends. The CDR3 has 16 amino acids. As DNA, the CDR3 is TGTGCCAGCAGTTTCCCACCAGGGGCCGGAGTTTATGGCTACACCTTC. Its translation: CASSFPPGAGVYGYTF.

V and J are TRBV20-1 and TRBJ1-2; possible D gene TRBD1, 6 bases. The CDR3 totals 15 residues. Trimming left V 0 bases short and J 1 base short, with 12 bases between. Looked up from germline, CDR1 is DFQATT and CDR2 is SNEGSKA (reference sequence). CDR3 amino acids: CSARDRLGGNYGYTF. CDR3 DNA: TGCAGTGCTAGAGATCGGCTAGGGGGTAACTATGGCTACACCTTC.

CDR3: CSASLTGVYGYTF. As DNA, the CDR3 is TGCAGTGCTAGCCTGACAGGGGTCTATGGCTACACCTTC. The rearrangement links TRBV20-1 to TRBJ1-2; 8 bases match TRBD1. The CDR3 is 13 amino acids. Germline V gene data show CDR1 as DFQATT and CDR2 as SNEGSKA (reference sequence). After removal of 3 bases from V and 4 bases from J, the junction contained 4 bases not matched to a gene.

A few counts support this clonotype. The chain uses TRBV11-2 and TRBJ1-4, with D uncertain. Per the germline V gene, CDR1 is SGHAT and CDR2 is FQNNGV. The V and J ends lost 5 bases and 8 bases respectively, with 12 bases between them. The CDR3 length is 13 residues. The CDR3 is CASSPLTGEKLFF. CDR3 DNA sequence: TGTGCCAGCAGCCCACTGACCGGAGAAAAACTGTTTTTT. The full variable domain, with the rest looked up from reference TRBV11-2 and TRBJ1-4, is EAGVAQSPRYKIIEKRQSVAFWCNPISGHATLYWYQQILGQGPKLLIQFQNNGVVDDSQLPKDRFSAERLKGVDSTLKIQPAKLEDSAVYLCASSPLTGEKLFFGSGTQLSVL.

This clonotype has only a few counts. One end of the junction fails to match germline, which may point to a read error. This chain connects TRBV29-1 to TRBJ2-1, with 8 bases lining up with TRBD2. Per germline, CDR1 SQVTM and CDR2 ANQGSEA. The CDR3 loop spans 15 amino acids. The CDR3 region is CSVEGRGTSYNEKFF. The DNA of the CDR3 is TGCAGCGTTGAAGGGCGGGGGACTAGTTACAATGAGAAGTTCTTC.

In this sample, this clonotype turned up a few times. This sequence joins TRBV19 and TRBJ1-6; possibly TRBD1 for D (5 bases). This CDR3 has 15 residues. Germline-derived CDR1 and CDR2 are LNHDA and SQIVND (reference sequence). Trimming shortened V by 4 bases and J by 5 bases, and 12 bases separated the two germline ends. Here the CDR3 reads CASSRPGRNNSPLHF. The CDR3 DNA sequence: TGTGCCAGTAGTAGGCCGGGACGGAATAATTCACCCCTCCACTTT.

This clonotype was observed a few times. At one end, the junction sequence differs from germline, possibly due to a read error. The genes are TRBV11-2 and TRBJ2-3; D perhaps matches TRBD2 (7 bases). The CDR3 consists of 17 residues. Per the germline V gene, CDR1 is SGHAT and CDR2 is FQNNGV. Written as DNA, the CDR3 is TGTGCCAACAGCTTGGTTTTTAGGGGTGGGGGGGCTGATACGCAGTATTTT. Its protein is CANSLVFRGGGADTQYF.

This clonotype was seen many times. This rearrangement joins TRBV20-1 to TRBJ1-2; D is uncertain. This CDR3 contains 13 residues. Trimming pared 5 bases from V and 6 bases from J, leaving 16 bases between. From germline, CDR1 is DFQATT and CDR2 SNEGSKA (reference sequence). CDR3 in amino acids: CSARAPIVNGYTF. CDR3 bases: TGCAGTGCTCGCGCTCCGATAGTCAATGGCTACACCTTC.

In this sample, this clonotype turned up a few times. The J gene is TRBJ2-1, the V gene TRBV29-1, with 8 bases aligning to TRBD1. The CDR3 is made up of 12 amino acids. Germline loops: CDR1 SQVTM, CDR2 ANQGSEA. Trimming removed 8 bases from V and 9 bases from J; junction bases left unmatched: 9. CDR3 protein: CSSYRGSGEQFF. CDR3 DNA: TGCAGCTCATACAGGGGGTCGGGTGAGCAGTTCTTC.

This clonotype has just a few counts. This sequence joins TRBV7-9 and TRBJ2-3; D tentatively fits TRBD1 or TRBD2 (6 bases each). CDR1 is SEHNR and CDR2 is FQNEAQ in the germline V gene (reference sequence). The CDR3 runs 19 residues. V was clipped by 0 bases and J by 2 bases, with 21 bases between them. CDR3 residues: CASSLAITGGHRSTDTQYF. The CDR3 coding sequence is TGTGCCAGCAGCTTAGCCATTACCGGGGGCCACAGATCCACAGATACGCAGTATTTT.

As for this clonotype: This may be a read error: a much more frequent sequence differs by one nucleotide. The conserved phenylalanine or tryptophan normally closing the CDR3 is absent here, so this likely arose from a read error. This chain links TRBV7-8 with TRBJ2-4, with D perhaps TRBD1 (6 bases). The CDR3 contains 15 residues. V lost 5 bases and J lost 7, with 18 bases in between. Germline CDR1 and CDR2: SGHVS and FQNEAQ. The CDR3 here is CASSQQQGARNIQYI. The CDR3 DNA sequence: TGTGCCAGCAGCCAACAACAGGGCGCTCGGAACATTCAGTACATC.

The chain carries TRBV5-1 and TRBJ2-3; 7 bases fit TRBD1. The CDR3 is 16 residues long. Germline values: CDR1 SGHRS, CDR2 YFSETQ. V dropped 0 bases and J dropped 3; count of bases not matched to a gene: 7. The CDR3: CASSLGQGLGTDTQYF. The CDR3 DNA follows: TGCGCCAGCAGCTTGGGACAGGGATTGGGGACAGATACGCAGTATTTT.

The gene calls are TRBV20-1 and TRBJ2-1; perhaps D is TRBD1 or TRBD2 (5 bases each). Germline V gives CDR1 DFQATT, CDR2 SNEGSKA (reference sequence). Trimming stripped 6 bases from V and 8 bases from J, with 17 bases between. CDR3 length: 13 residues. CDR3 amino acids: CSAGRDLGDEQFF. For the CDR3, the DNA is TGCAGTGCCGGCCGGGATCTAGGGGATGAGCAGTTCTTC.

The rearrangement uses TRBV20-1 and TRBJ2-3, with 9 bases fitting TRBD2. This CDR3 is 16 amino acids long. V lost 4 bases, J lost 4 bases, and 12 bases stayed unmatched. From germline, CDR1 is DFQATT and CDR2 SNEGSKA (reference sequence). CDR3 loop: CSAKEPSGGFSDTQYF. The CDR3 coding sequence is TGCAGTGCTAAGGAGCCCAGCGGGGGGTTCTCAGATACGCAGTATTTT.

This clonotype was picked up a small number of times. V gene TRBV4-1 combines with J gene TRBJ1-4; 9 bases agree with TRBD1. The CDR3 has 16 amino acids. The V gene end was trimmed by 2 bases and the J gene end by 8 bases; junction bases not matched to a gene: 9. Germline values: CDR1 MGHRA, CDR2 YSYEKL. DNA of the CDR3: TGCGCCAGCAGCCAACCTCCGGGACAGGGAGACGAAAAACTGTTTTTT. Translated: CASSQPPGQGDEKLFF.

This clonotype has at least ten counts. The chain carries TRBV28 and TRBJ1-2, with D unclear. V was cut by 6 bases and J by 1 base, with 9 bases left in between. The CDR3 sequence is 13 residues long. CDR1 MDHEN and CDR2 SYDVKM come from the germline V gene. The CDR3 reads CASSDTVNYGYTF. The DNA for the CDR3 is TGTGCCAGCAGCGATACAGTTAACTATGGCTACACCTTC.

The V call is TRBV3-1, the J call TRBJ2-4, with no clear D. The germline gives CDR1 LGHDT, CDR2 YNNKEL (reference sequence). CDR3 length: 17 residues. Trimming shortened V by 1 base and J by 6 bases, and 19 bases separated the two germline ends. In nucleotides, the CDR3 is TGTGCCAGCAGCCAAGGCCTGCTGTCTCCGGTGGGAAACATTCAGTACTTC. This codes for CASSQGLLSPVGNIQYF.

This clonotype came up a few times. The V gene is TRBV24-1, the J gene TRBJ1-2, with 8 bases that match TRBD1. V gave up 10 bases and J gave up 4 bases; unmatched junction bases: 1. The CDR3 consists of 11 residues. Looked up from germline, CDR1 is KGHDR and CDR2 is SFDVKD. The chain's CDR3 is CATGTGYGYTF. The CDR3 coding sequence is TGTGCCACTGGGACAGGCTATGGCTACACCTTC.

The chain links TRBV14 to TRBJ1-2; maybe TRBD1 (5 bases). The CDR3 loop spans 14 amino acids. The V and J ends lost 1 base and 4 bases respectively, with 10 bases between them. The germline CDR1 and CDR2 sequences are SGHDN and FVKESK. Here the CDR3 DNA reads TGTGCCAGCAGCCAAGCGGGGCGCTGCTATGGCTACACCTTC. It translates to CASSQAGRCYGYTF.

This clonotype was detected a few times. V is TRBV4-2 and J is TRBJ1-3, with 11 bases matching TRBD1. V shed 0 bases and J 6 bases; nucleotides not matched to a gene: 4. The CDR3 runs to 16 residues. Germline lookup yields CDR1 LGHNA and CDR2 YNFKEQ. Here the CDR3 reads CASSQDHGQGANTIYF. CDR3 sequence (DNA): TGTGCCAGCAGCCAAGATCACGGACAGGGGGCAAACACCATATATTTT.

The chain couples TRBV6-5 to TRBJ2-5; no definite D call. Judging by the DNA end, TRBJ2-7 fits better; the J call may be wrong. The CDR3 loop spans 11 amino acids. CDR1 is MNHEY and CDR2 is SVGAGI in the germline V gene. The CDR3 is CASSYLTEQYF. CDR3 coding DNA: TGTGCCAGCAGTTACCTGACCGAGCAGTACTTC.

This clonotype came up a few times. This sequence joins TRBV7-9 and TRBJ2-3; the D gene is possibly TRBD1 (6 bases). Germline lookup yields CDR1 SEHNR and CDR2 FQNEAQ (reference sequence). The CDR3 runs 16 residues. The V gene lost 0 bases and the J gene lost 0 bases, with 10 bases spanning the gap. This CDR3 reads CASSLAGGHSTDTQYF. In DNA form, the CDR3 reads TGTGCCAGCAGCTTAGCAGGGGGACATAGCACAGATACGCAGTATTTT.

CDR3 coding DNA: TGTGCCAGCAGCCGAGACGGGACCGGGTCCCAGTATTTT. The encoded protein is CASSRDGTGSQYF. The J gene is TRBJ2-3, the V gene TRBV28; either TRBD1 or TRBD2 may supply D (5 bases each). This CDR3 has 13 residues. Trimming took off 6 bases at V and 12 bases at J, with 19 bases between the two ends. In germline, CDR1 is MDHEN, CDR2 SYDVKM.

The V call is TRBV5-1, the J call TRBJ2-5, with TRBD1 identical over 9 bases. The trim removed 0 bases at V and 0 bases at J, leaving 0 bases unmatched. This CDR3 comprises 15 residues. From germline, CDR1 is SGHRS and CDR2 YFSETQ. Here the CDR3 DNA reads TGCGCCAGCAGCTTGGGGACAGGGGACCAAGAGACCCAGTACTTC. Translation gives CASSLGTGDQETQYF.

The chain recombines TRBV6-5 with TRBJ1-3; D gene ambiguous. The length of the CDR3 is 17 residues. Per the germline V gene, CDR1 is MNHEY and CDR2 is SVGAGI. V was trimmed by 0 bases and J by 0 bases, leaving 12 bases between them. The CDR3 DNA sequence: TGTGCCAGCAGTTACTCGAGGGCAGATTACTCTGGAAACACCATATATTTT. This gives the protein CASSYSRADYSGNTIYF.

This clonotype appeared a few times. CDR3 sequence reads: CSARGDGFYGYTF. The CDR3 DNA is TGCAGTGCTAGAGGGGACGGTTTTTATGGCTACACCTTC. The chain uses TRBV20-1 and TRBJ1-2, with D tentatively TRBD1 (5 bases). There are 13 residues in the CDR3. CDR1 is DFQATT and CDR2 is SNEGSKA in the germline V gene (reference sequence). Trimming pared 1 base from V and 5 bases from J, leaving 11 bases between.

The J gene is TRBJ2-2, the V gene TRBV12-5; weak D call: TRBD1 (5 bases). CDR3 length equals 13 residues. Germline values: CDR1 LGHNT, CDR2 FRNRAP. Trimming pared 8 bases from V and 4 bases from J, leaving 11 bases between. DNA of the CDR3: TGTGCTAGTCGGGCAGGGATCACCGGGGAGCTGTTTTTT. This encodes CASRAGITGELFF.

The chain carries TRBV5-1 and TRBJ2-2, with 8 bases identical to TRBD1. CDR1 and CDR2 from the germline V gene are SGHRS and YFSETQ. The ends lost 0 bases at V and 6 bases at J; junction bases unmatched: 4. The CDR3 runs 15 residues. The CDR3 region is CASSLDGQGSGELFF. The CDR3 nucleotides are TGCGCCAGCAGCTTGGACGGACAGGGCTCCGGGGAGCTGTTTTTT.

This clonotype showed up just a few times. The V and J genes are TRBV6-1 and TRBJ1-1; 9 bases map to TRBD1. The V gene end was trimmed by 5 bases and the J gene end by 5 bases; junction bases not matched to a gene: 6. Germline values: CDR1 MNHNS, CDR2 SASEGT. The CDR3 has 14 residues. The CDR3: CASSPLDRGTEAFF. The CDR3 DNA reads as TGTGCCAGCAGTCCCCTGGACAGGGGTACTGAAGCTTTCTTT.